Following are 16 T cell receptor beta chains from one sample sequenced in a study of CD8+CD57+ T cells in acquired aplastic anemia. TCR beta VDJ and CDR3 were profiled, and genomic DNA was the template. MiXCR, applied by TCRdb to the reads, yields one record per CDR3 protein. The data show 400,000 to 500,000 distinct CDR3 sequences, approximately 70% seen once. Sequenced: sorted CD4+, CD8+, or CD8+CD57+ T cells (not recorded which) from PBMCs. These receptors were collected from a human donor in good health, serving as a control.

This clonotype has a count of ten or more. The chain has TRBV6-7 and TRBJ2-2; D might be TRBD1 (5 bases). TRBV6-7 is filed as an ORF, its function uncertain. V shed 0 bases and J shed 0 bases, with 8 bases lying between them. The CDR3 is 16 residues long. The CDR3 sequence: CASSYSKTANTGELFF. CDR3 nucleotides: TGTGCCAGCAGTTACTCGAAGACAGCGAACACCGGGGAGCTGTTTTTT.

On this clonotype: At one boundary the junction diverges from the germline segment, which might be a read error. The chain links TRBV7-2 to TRBJ1-2, with a possible D match to TRBD1 (6 bases). This CDR3 region has 14 residues. Germline V gene data show CDR1 as SGHTA and CDR2 as FQGNSA. CDR3 coding DNA: TGTGCCAGCAGCCACGGGGGGCTTAACTATCGCTACACCTTC. Encoded protein: CASSHGGLNYRYTF.

As concerns this clonotype: Germline is not matched at one junction end, which may reflect a read error. The chain employs TRBV5-1 and TRBJ1-1; D gene ambiguous. The CDR3 is made up of 13 amino acids. Germline values: CDR1 SGHRS, CDR2 YFSETQ. This CDR3 reads CASSIRMNAEAFF. For the CDR3, the DNA is TGTGCCAGCAGCATCAGGATGAACGCAGAAGCTTTCTTT. Supplemented by reference TRBV5-1 and TRBJ1-1, the full variable domain reads KAGVTQTPRYLIKTRGQQVTLSCSPISGHRSVSWYQQTPGQGLQFLFEYFSETQRNKGNFPGRFSGRQFSNSRSEMNVSTLELGDSALYLCASSIRMNAEAFFGQGTRLTVV.

This clonotype appeared a few times. With a much larger clone just one base away, this may be a read error. V gene TRBV12-3 or TRBV12-4 combines with J gene TRBJ2-2; 7 bases are shared with TRBD2. The CDR3 is 14 residues long. The CDR3 sequence: CAGSSGGGTGEPFF. Here the CDR3 DNA reads TGTGCCGGTTCATCGGGGGGAGGCACCGGGGAGCCGTTTTTT.

As for this clonotype: One end of the junction does not line up with germline, which may come from a read error. J is TRBJ1-2 and V is TRBV9; D is possibly TRBD1 (6 bases). The CDR3 has 14 residues. Germline CDR1 reads SGDLS; CDR2 reads YYNGEE. CDR3 protein: CASSQTGPHSGYAF. Here the CDR3 DNA reads TGTGCCAGCAGCCAAACAGGGCCCCACAGTGGCTACGCCTTC. The variable domain in full, with the rest retrieved from reference TRBV9 and TRBJ1-2, is DSGVTQTPKHLITATGQRVTLRCSPRSGDLSVYWYQQSLDQGLQFLIQYYNGEERAKGNILERFSAQQFPDLHSELNLSSLELGDSALYFCASSQTGPHSGYAFGSGTRLTVV.

Of note for this clonotype: The junction shows a germline mismatch at one end, possibly a read error. The genes are TRBV7-2 and TRBJ2-7; TRBD1 matches at 11 bases. Germline CDR1 is SGHTA and CDR2 is FQGNSA. The CDR3 loop spans 14 amino acids. Here the CDR3 reads CASSSFLMGQGGSF. DNA of the CDR3: TGTGCCAGCAGCTCTTTCTTGATGGGACAGGGGGGATCCTTC.

The chain couples TRBV20-1 to TRBJ2-5; D may be TRBD2 (5 bases). In germline, CDR1 is DFQATT, CDR2 SNEGSKA (reference sequence). Trimming removed 3 bases from V and 5 bases from J, with 13 bases in between. CDR3 size: 13 residues. CDR3: CSARRGHKETQYF. The CDR3, as DNA: TGCAGTGCTAGGCGCGGGCATAAGGAGACCCAGTACTTC.

The V gene is TRBV6-2 or TRBV6-3, the J gene TRBJ1-4; perhaps TRBD1 as D (5 bases). The germline V and J ends were trimmed by 5 bases and 6 bases, with 13 bases remaining between them. Per the germline V gene, CDR1 is MNHEY and CDR2 is SVGEGT. This CDR3 contains 14 residues. CDR3 region: CASSRGWEDEKLFF. The CDR3 DNA reads as TGTGCCAGCAGTAGGGGATGGGAGGATGAAAAACTGTTTTTT.

This clonotype was observed at least ten times. The rearrangement joins TRBV14 to TRBJ1-1, with 10 bases matching TRBD1. Germline CDR1 reads SGHDN; CDR2 reads FVKESK. This CDR3 has 14 amino acids. V trimming: 4 bases; J trimming: 6 bases; junction bases outside the gene matches: 5. The CDR3 is CASSLTGGSAEAFF. The CDR3 coding sequence is TGTGCCAGCAGCCTGACAGGGGGCTCAGCTGAAGCTTTCTTT. The full variable domain, its missing parts supplied by reference TRBV14 and TRBJ1-1, is EAGVTQFPSHSVIEKGQTVTLRCDPISGHDNLYWYRRVMGKEIKFLLHFVKESKQDESGMPNNRFLAERTGGTYSTLKVQPAELEDSGVYFCASSLTGGSAEAFFGQGTRLTVV.

The CDR3 here is CASSVGGTGSTF. The CDR3 bases are TGTGCCAGCAGCGTAGGAGGGACAGGGTCCACCTTC. The chain has TRBV7-2 and TRBJ1-2, with TRBD1 matching over 9 bases. The trim removed 5 bases at V and 13 bases at J, leaving 8 bases unmatched. CDR3 length: 12 residues. Germline CDR1 is SGHTA and CDR2 is FQGNSA.

The sample holds many counts of this clonotype. The rearrangement uses TRBV6-2 or TRBV6-3 and TRBJ1-5; a weak D match, TRBD1 (5 bases). Germline lookup yields CDR1 MNHEY and CDR2 SVGEGT. The CDR3 runs 14 residues. V lost 7 bases, J lost 0 bases, and 10 bases lay in between. In DNA, the CDR3 is TGTGCCAGCAAAAGGGGACTTAGCAATCAGCCCCAGCATTTT. Its translation is CASKRGLSNQPQHF.

To note about this clonotype: Mismatch with germline at one junction end may stem from a read error. The rearrangement joins TRBV7-7 to TRBJ2-1, with 7 bases lining up with TRBD1. Germline loops: CDR1 SSHAT, CDR2 FNYEAQ (reference sequence). The CDR3 covers 15 residues. The CDR3 DNA reads TGTGCTAGCAGCAGGGGGAGAGGAGAAAAGGGGACGCAGTTCTTC. This gives the protein CASSRGRGEKGTQFF.

A single count supports this clonotype. The chain uses TRBV9 and TRBJ2-3; TRBD2 is a possible D gene (6 bases). V lost 4 bases and J 4 bases, leaving 13 bases between the germline ends. Germline CDR1 reads SGDLS; CDR2 reads YYNGEE. CDR3 length: 14 residues. CDR3 DNA: TGTGCCAGCAGCCGTATGACTAGTTCAGATACGCAGTATTTT. Translated, it gives CASSRMTSSDTQYF.

V and J are TRBV6-6 and TRBJ1-5; D is uncertain. Germline CDR1 is MNHNY and CDR2 is SVGAGI (reference sequence). Deletions cut 1 base from V and 3 bases from J, with 7 bases between. This CDR3 has 14 amino acids. CDR3 coding DNA: TGTGCCAGCAGTTACTATGGTGACAATCAGCCCCAGCATTTT. Its translation is CASSYYGDNQPQHF.

Remarks on this clonotype: A clone one base away is much larger, so this may be a read error. The chain has TRBV6-5 and TRBJ2-3; D perhaps matches TRBD2 (7 bases). Germline V gives CDR1 MNHEY, CDR2 SVGAGI. The CDR3 is made up of 14 amino acids. CDR3 region: CASREGGDTDTRYF. The DNA of the CDR3 is TGTGCCAGCAGGGAGGGGGGGGACACAGATACGCGGTATTTT.

This clonotype occurred many times. V usage is TRBV12-3 or TRBV12-4 and J usage is TRBJ2-1, with D possibly TRBD2 on 6 matching bases. V gave up 6 bases and J gave up 0 bases, with 18 bases separating them. The CDR3 contains 17 residues. The CDR3 nucleotides read TGTGCCAGCAGCCTCGGGCGGGGAGCGGACTCCTACAATGAGCAGTTCTTC. Amino acid sequence: CASSLGRGADSYNEQFF.